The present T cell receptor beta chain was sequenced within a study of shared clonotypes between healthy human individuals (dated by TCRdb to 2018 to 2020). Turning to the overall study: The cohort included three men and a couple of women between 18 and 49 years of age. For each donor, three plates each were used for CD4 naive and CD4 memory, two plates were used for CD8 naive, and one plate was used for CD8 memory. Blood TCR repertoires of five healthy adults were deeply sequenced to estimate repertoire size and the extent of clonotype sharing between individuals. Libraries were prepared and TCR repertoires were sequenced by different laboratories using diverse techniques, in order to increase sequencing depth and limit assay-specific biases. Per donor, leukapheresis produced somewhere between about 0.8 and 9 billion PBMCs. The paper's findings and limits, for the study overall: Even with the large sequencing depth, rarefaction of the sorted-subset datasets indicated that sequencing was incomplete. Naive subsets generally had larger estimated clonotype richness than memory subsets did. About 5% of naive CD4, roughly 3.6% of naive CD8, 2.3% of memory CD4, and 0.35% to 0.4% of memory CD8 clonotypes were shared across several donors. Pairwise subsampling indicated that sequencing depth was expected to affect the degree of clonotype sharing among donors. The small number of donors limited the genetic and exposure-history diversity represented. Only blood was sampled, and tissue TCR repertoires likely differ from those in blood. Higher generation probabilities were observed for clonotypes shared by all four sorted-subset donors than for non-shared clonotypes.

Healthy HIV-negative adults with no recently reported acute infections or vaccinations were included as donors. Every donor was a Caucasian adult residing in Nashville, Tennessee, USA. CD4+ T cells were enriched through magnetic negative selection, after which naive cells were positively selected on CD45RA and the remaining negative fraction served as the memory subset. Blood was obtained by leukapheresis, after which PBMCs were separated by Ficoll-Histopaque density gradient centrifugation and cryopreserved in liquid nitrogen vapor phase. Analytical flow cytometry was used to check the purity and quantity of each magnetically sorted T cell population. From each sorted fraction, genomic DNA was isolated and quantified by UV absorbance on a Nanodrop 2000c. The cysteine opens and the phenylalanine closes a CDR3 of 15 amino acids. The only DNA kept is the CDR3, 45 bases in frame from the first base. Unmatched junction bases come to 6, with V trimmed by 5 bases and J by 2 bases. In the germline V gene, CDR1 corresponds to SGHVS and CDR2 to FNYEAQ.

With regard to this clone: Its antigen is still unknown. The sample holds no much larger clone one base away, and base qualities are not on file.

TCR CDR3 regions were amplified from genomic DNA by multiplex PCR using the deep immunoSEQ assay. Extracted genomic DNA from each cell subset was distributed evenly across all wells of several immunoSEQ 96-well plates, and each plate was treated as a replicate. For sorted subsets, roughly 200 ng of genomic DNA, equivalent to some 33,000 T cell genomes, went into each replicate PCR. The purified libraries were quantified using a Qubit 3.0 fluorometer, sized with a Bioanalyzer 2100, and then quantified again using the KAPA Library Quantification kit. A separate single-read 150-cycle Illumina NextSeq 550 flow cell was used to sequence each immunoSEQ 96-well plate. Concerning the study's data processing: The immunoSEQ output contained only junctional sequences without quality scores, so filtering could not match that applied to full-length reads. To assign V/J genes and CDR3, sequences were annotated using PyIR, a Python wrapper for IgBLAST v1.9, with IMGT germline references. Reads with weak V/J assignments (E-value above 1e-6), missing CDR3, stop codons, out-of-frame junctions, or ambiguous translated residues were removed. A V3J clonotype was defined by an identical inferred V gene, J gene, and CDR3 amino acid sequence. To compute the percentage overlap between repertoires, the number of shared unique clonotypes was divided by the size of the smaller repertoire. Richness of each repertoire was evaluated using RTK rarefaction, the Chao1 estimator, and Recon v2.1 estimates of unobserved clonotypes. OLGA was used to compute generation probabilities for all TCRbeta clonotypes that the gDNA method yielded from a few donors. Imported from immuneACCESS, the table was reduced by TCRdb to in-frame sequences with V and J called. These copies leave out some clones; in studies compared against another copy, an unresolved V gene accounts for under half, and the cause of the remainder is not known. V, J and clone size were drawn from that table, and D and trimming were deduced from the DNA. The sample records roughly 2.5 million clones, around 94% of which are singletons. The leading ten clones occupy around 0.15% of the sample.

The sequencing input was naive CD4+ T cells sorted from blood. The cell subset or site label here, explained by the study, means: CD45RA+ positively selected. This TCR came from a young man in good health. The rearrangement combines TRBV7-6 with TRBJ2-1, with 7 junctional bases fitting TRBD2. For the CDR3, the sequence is CASSPLAAPYNEQFF. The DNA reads TGTGCCAGCAGCCCCCTAGCGGCCCCCTACAATGAGCAGTTCTTC.